Described below is a single T cell receptor (beta chain) sequence and its context. Its cognate antigen is unknown. Separation by sorting yielded CD4+ and CD8+ T cells from PBMCs. The data were taken from a study of CD8+ T cells in alopecia areata. Overall study findings and caveats: Lesional tissue from the scalp (especially in alopecia totalis/universalis) showed higher clonality than normal scalp.

Germline CDR1 reads MRHNA; CDR2 reads SNTAGT. V dropped 8 bases and J dropped 4 bases, with 26 bases sitting between them. The CDR3 runs to 17 residues. cDNA serving as the sequencing template came from extracted, reverse transcribed RNA. Produced via immunoSEQ multiplex PCR; TCRdb's table is partial and in-frame only. The repertoire includes 200,000 or so clones, approximately 53% of them detected once, and around 5% sits in the top ten. Material: CD8+ T cells sorted from blood. The rearrangement uses TRBV6-4 and TRBJ1-2; D gene unclear. The receptor comes from a human donor in good health. The CDR3 nucleotides are TGTGCCAGCTCTTGGGCTTATAGGCACAGCAGGCCCTATGGCTACACCTTC. Encoded protein: CASSWAYRHSRPYGYTF.